The TCR beta chain under discussion was sequenced for a study of radiation and T cells in renal cell carcinoma. Looking at the study overall: Nephrectomy followed 15 Gy stereotactic body radiation by 4 weeks. Study-wide results and caveats: In blood, top tumor clones expanded by 2 weeks, shrinking by 4.

Noted time point: blood 2 weeks post-SBRT. Specified treatment: 15 Gy SBRT to primary tumor, nephrectomy 4 weeks later. The patient's renal cell carcinoma had clear cell pathology. As to this clone: What it recognizes is unknown.

In germline, CDR1 is SNHLY, CDR2 FYNNEI. V gave up 11 bases and J gave up 9 bases; unmatched junction bases: 9. CDR3 size: 12 residues. Assay: immunoSEQ multiplex PCR; the TCRdb copy retains only in-frame clones and omits some. The data show just over 150,000 clones, 80% to 90% seen once. The TCR originated in a woman aged 45-65 years with renal cell carcinoma. The chain has TRBV2 and TRBJ2-1; 8 bases map to TRBD2. The source was blood, collected from a patient whose treatment included radiotherapy and nephrectomy. CDR3 sequence reads: CAASREGSEQFF. CDR3 coding DNA: TGTGCCGCGAGTCGGGAGGGTAGTGAGCAGTTCTTC.